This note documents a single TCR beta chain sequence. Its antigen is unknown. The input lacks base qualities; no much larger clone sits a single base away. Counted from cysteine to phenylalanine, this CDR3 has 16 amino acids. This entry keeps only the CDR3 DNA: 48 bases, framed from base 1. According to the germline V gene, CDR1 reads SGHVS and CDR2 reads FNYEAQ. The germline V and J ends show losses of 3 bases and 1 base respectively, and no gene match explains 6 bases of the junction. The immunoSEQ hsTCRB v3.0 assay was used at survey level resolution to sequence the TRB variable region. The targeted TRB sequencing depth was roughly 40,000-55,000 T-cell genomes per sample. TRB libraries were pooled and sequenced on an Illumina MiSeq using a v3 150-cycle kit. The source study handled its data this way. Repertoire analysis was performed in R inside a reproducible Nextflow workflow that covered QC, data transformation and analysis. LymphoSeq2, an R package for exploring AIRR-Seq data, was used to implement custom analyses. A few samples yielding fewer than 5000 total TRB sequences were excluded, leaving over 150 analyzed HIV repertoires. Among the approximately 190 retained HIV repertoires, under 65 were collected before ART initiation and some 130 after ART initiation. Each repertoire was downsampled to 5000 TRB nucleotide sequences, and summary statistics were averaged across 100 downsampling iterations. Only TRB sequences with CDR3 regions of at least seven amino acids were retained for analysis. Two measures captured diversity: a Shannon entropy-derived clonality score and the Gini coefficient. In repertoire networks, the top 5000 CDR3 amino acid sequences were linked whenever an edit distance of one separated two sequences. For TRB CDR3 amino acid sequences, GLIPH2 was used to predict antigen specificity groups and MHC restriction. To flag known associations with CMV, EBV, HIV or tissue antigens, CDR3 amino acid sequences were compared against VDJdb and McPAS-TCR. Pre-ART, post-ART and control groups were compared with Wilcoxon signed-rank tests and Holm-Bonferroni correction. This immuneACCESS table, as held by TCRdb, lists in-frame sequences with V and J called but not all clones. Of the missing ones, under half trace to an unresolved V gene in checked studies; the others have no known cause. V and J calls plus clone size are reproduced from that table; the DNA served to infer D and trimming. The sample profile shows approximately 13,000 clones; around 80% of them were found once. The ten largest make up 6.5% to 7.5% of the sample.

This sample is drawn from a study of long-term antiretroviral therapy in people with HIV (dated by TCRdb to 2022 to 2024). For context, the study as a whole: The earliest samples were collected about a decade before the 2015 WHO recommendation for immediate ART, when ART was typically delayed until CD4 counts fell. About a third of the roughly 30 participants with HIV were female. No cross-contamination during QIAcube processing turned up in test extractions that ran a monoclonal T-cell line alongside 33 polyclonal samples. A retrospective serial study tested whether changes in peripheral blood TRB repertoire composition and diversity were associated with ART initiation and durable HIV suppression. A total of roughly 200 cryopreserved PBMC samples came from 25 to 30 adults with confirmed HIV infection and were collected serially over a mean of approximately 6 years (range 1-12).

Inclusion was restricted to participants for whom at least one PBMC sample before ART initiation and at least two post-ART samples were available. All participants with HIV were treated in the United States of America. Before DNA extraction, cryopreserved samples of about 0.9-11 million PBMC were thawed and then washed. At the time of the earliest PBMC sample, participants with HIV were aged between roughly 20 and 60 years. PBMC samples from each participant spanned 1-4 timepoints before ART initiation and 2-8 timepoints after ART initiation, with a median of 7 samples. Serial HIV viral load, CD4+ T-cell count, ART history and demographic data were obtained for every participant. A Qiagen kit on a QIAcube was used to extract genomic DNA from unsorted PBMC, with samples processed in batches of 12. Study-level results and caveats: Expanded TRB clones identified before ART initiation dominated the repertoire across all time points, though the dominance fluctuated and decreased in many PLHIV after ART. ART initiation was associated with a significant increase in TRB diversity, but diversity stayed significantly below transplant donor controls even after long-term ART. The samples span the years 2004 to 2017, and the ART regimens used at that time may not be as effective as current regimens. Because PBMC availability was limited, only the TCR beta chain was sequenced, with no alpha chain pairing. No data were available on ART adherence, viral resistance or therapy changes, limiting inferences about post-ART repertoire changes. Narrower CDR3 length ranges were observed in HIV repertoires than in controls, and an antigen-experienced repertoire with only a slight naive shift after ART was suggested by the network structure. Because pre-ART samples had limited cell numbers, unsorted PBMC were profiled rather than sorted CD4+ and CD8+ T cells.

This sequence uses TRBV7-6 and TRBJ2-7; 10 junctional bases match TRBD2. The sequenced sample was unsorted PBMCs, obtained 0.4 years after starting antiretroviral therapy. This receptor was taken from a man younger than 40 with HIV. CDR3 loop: CASSFGGTSESYEQYF. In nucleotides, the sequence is TGTGCCAGCAGCTTTGGCGGGACTAGCGAATCCTACGAGCAGTACTTC.